The TCR beta chain described here comes from a study of cytomegalovirus exposure and HLA in healthy donors. Regarding this clone: Its antigen remains unidentified.

Study observations and caveats: An analysis done earlier found most TCR beta V segments productive about 90% or about 30% of the time.

This CDR3 contains 16 residues. From germline, CDR1 is KGHSH and CDR2 LQKENI. Trimming removed 0 bases from V and 2 bases from J, with 12 bases in between. Both 60 Vbeta primers and 13 Jbeta primers went into the PCR. The protocol was immunoSEQ multiplex PCR, while the TCRdb copy is restricted to in-frame clones and leaves out a portion. The sample lists 150,000 or so clones, roughly four fifths occurring once. The rearrangement joins TRBV18 to TRBJ2-3; D might be TRBD2 (5 bases). The receptor was isolated from a man in his thirties or forties in good health and CMV-seropositive. Sequencing used PBMCs. CDR3 in amino acids: CASSPPRADPTDTQYF. In DNA form, the CDR3 reads TGTGCCAGCTCACCACCGAGGGCAGACCCCACAGATACGCAGTATTTT.